Listed below are T cell receptor beta chains from one sample, sequenced in a study of cytomegalovirus exposure and HLA in healthy donors. TCRdb's copy holds only in-frame clones and misses some; the assay was immunoSEQ multiplex PCR. The repertoire holds 250,000 to 350,000 clones, with about nine tenths as singletons. Specimen: PBMCs. All receptors come from a woman under 40 in good health and CMV-seropositive. The CDR3 runs from the conserved cysteine through the conserved F or W. Each record gives: V gene, clone size, J gene, D gene, CDR3 DNA, CDR3 protein. A D gene is named only where the DNA matches it firmly. Only part of the rows carry a size: once, few, many, or a class if the clone is expanded.

v_gene: TRBV7-9; abundance: .; j_gene: TRBJ1-6; d_gene: .; CDR3nt: TGTGCCAGCACCACCGGGGGTTCACCCCTCCACTTT; CDR3aa: CASTTGGSPLHF
v_gene: TRBV18; abundance: .; j_gene: TRBJ1-2; d_gene: .; CDR3nt: TGTGCCAGCTCACCTGACGGGAAGATGGGTTATGGCTACACCTTC; CDR3aa: CASSPDGKMGYGYTF
v_gene: TRBV18; abundance: .; j_gene: TRBJ2-7; d_gene: .; CDR3nt: TGTGCCAGCTCACCACTGGAAGCCTCGGGCGAGCAGTACTTC; CDR3aa: CASSPLEASGEQYF
v_gene: TRBV9; abundance: .; j_gene: TRBJ2-1; d_gene: TRBD2; CDR3nt: TGTGCCAGCAGCGTAGGGACTAGCGGCTCCTACAATGAGCAGTTCTTC; CDR3aa: CASSVGTSGSYNEQFF
v_gene: TRBV5-6; abundance: .; j_gene: TRBJ2-7; d_gene: TRBD2; CDR3nt: TGTGCCAGCAGCCAGGGACTACGGTTCCACTTC; CDR3aa: CASSQGLRFHF
v_gene: TRBV5-4; abundance: .; j_gene: TRBJ1-4; d_gene: .; CDR3nt: TGTGCCAGCTTACAGTCACCTAATGAAAAACTGTTTTTT; CDR3aa: CASLQSPNEKLFF
v_gene: TRBV5-1; abundance: .; j_gene: TRBJ1-2; d_gene: TRBD1; CDR3nt: TGCGCCAGCAGCACCACCCGGGGACAGGGGGCGCCCCACTATGGCTACACCTTC; CDR3aa: CASSTTRGQGAPHYGYTF
v_gene: TRBV6-5; abundance: .; j_gene: TRBJ2-3; d_gene: .; CDR3nt: TGTGCCAGCAGTTACTCAGGGGGGGCACGATCCGATACGCAGTATTTT; CDR3aa: CASSYSGGARSDTQYF
v_gene: TRBV7-9; abundance: .; j_gene: TRBJ1-1; d_gene: .; CDR3nt: TGTGCCAGCAGCAAGAAGGACCGTCTTGAAGCTTTCTTT; CDR3aa: CASSKKDRLEAFF
v_gene: TRBV5-1; abundance: .; j_gene: TRBJ2-7; d_gene: .; CDR3nt: TGCGCCAGCAGCTTGGTTCTAGGTTACGAGCAGTACTTC; CDR3aa: CASSLVLGYEQYF
v_gene: TRBV6-5; abundance: .; j_gene: TRBJ1-2; d_gene: .; CDR3nt: TGTGCCAGCAGTTACTCTGCGGCGAACTATGGCTACACCTTC; CDR3aa: CASSYSAANYGYTF
v_gene: TRBV7-9; abundance: few; j_gene: TRBJ1-1; d_gene: .; CDR3nt: TGTGCCAGCAGCTTTGGACAGATCAACACTGAAGCTTTCTTT; CDR3aa: CASSFGQINTEAFF
v_gene: TRBV7-8; abundance: .; j_gene: TRBJ2-7; d_gene: TRBD1; CDR3nt: TGTGCCAGCAGCTTAGAGGACAGGGATATCTACGAGCAGTACTTC; CDR3aa: CASSLEDRDIYEQYF
v_gene: TRBV4-1; abundance: .; j_gene: TRBJ1-1; d_gene: .; CDR3nt: TGCGCCAGCAGTCTGGGGGTAGAAGCTTTCTTT; CDR3aa: CASSLGVEAFF
v_gene: TRBV4-1; abundance: once; j_gene: TRBJ1-1; d_gene: .; CDR3nt: TGCGCCAGCAGCCTACTCGTTGCAGGAAACACTGAAGCTTTCTTT; CDR3aa: CASSLLVAGNTEAFF
v_gene: TRBV28; abundance: .; j_gene: TRBJ1-5; d_gene: .; CDR3nt: TGTGCCAGCAGCCACACGATTGATCAGCCCCAGCATTTT; CDR3aa: CASSHTIDQPQHF
v_gene: TRBV9; abundance: .; j_gene: TRBJ1-1; d_gene: TRBD1; CDR3nt: TGTGCCAGCAGCGGTGCGGACCGGACAGGTGGGACTGAAGCTTTCTTT; CDR3aa: CASSGADRTGGTEAFF
v_gene: TRBV18; abundance: .; j_gene: TRBJ2-7; d_gene: .; CDR3nt: TGTGCCAGCTCTCCTGAACTAGGCCCTCCCTACGAGCAGTACTTC; CDR3aa: CASSPELGPPYEQYF
v_gene: TRBV2; abundance: .; j_gene: TRBJ1-2; d_gene: TRBD1; CDR3nt: TGTGCCACCCTACAGGGGAATAACTATGGCTACACCTTC; CDR3aa: CATLQGNNYGYTF
v_gene: TRBV4-3; abundance: .; j_gene: TRBJ1-1; d_gene: .; CDR3nt: TGCGCCAGCAGCCTCTTGGGGGCAACGTTGAACACTGAAGCTTTCTTT; CDR3aa: CASSLLGATLNTEAFF
v_gene: TRBV4-3; abundance: once; j_gene: TRBJ1-2; d_gene: .; CDR3nt: TGCGCCAGCAGCCAAGATTTCGGGTTTGGCTACACCTTC; CDR3aa: CASSQDFGFGYTF
v_gene: TRBV15; abundance: .; j_gene: TRBJ1-6; d_gene: .; CDR3nt: TGTGCCACCAGCAGAGTAGTCGGAGCAGTCTATAATTCACCCCTCCACTTT; CDR3aa: CATSRVVGAVYNSPLHF
v_gene: TRBV5-1; abundance: .; j_gene: TRBJ2-1; d_gene: TRBD2; CDR3nt: TGCGCCAGCAGCAAGGGAGGACTAGCGGGAGCAGGCAATGAGCAGTTCTTC; CDR3aa: CASSKGGLAGAGNEQFF
v_gene: TRBV4-1; abundance: .; j_gene: TRBJ2-1; d_gene: TRBD2; CDR3nt: TGCGCCAGCAGCCAAGAAGCGGGAGGGGGCTACAATGAGCAGTTCTTC; CDR3aa: CASSQEAGGGYNEQFF
v_gene: TRBV5-4; abundance: .; j_gene: TRBJ1-5; d_gene: TRBD1; CDR3nt: TGTGCCAGCAGCCCGGGACAGGGGGTCTGTGTTCAGCCCCAGCATTTT; CDR3aa: CASSPGQGVCVQPQHF
v_gene: TRBV6-1; abundance: .; j_gene: TRBJ2-7; d_gene: .; CDR3nt: TGTGCCAGCAGTGAAGGGGGGGCCGTCTCCTACGAGCAGTACTTC; CDR3aa: CASSEGGAVSYEQYF
v_gene: TRBV7-8; abundance: .; j_gene: TRBJ1-5; d_gene: .; CDR3nt: TGTGCCAGCAGCTTAGTCGGGACAATCAATCAGCCCCAGCATTTT; CDR3aa: CASSLVGTINQPQHF
v_gene: TRBV9; abundance: .; j_gene: TRBJ2-1; d_gene: .; CDR3nt: TGTGCCAGCAGCGCGAGGGGGGACTCCTACAATGAGCAGTTCTTC; CDR3aa: CASSARGDSYNEQFF
v_gene: TRBV5-4; abundance: .; j_gene: TRBJ2-7; d_gene: TRBD2; CDR3nt: TGTGCCAGCAGCCCCGTCAGGGCGGGAGGGCCCTACGAGCAGTACTTC; CDR3aa: CASSPVRAGGPYEQYF
v_gene: TRBV6-6; abundance: .; j_gene: TRBJ2-7; d_gene: TRBD1; CDR3nt: TGTGCCAGCAGTTTGGACAGGGGTCACGAGCAGTACTTC; CDR3aa: CASSLDRGHEQYF
v_gene: TRBV4-3; abundance: .; j_gene: TRBJ2-3; d_gene: .; CDR3nt: TGCGCCAGCAGCCAAGATGATGACACAGATACGCAGTATTTT; CDR3aa: CASSQDDDTDTQYF
v_gene: TRBV5-1; abundance: .; j_gene: TRBJ1-2; d_gene: TRBD1; CDR3nt: TGCGCCAGCAGCTTCGGAACTCCCGGGACAGGGCCGTACACCTTC; CDR3aa: CASSFGTPGTGPYTF
v_gene: TRBV10-1; abundance: .; j_gene: TRBJ1-4; d_gene: .; CDR3nt: TGCGCCAGCAGTGAGTCAACAGGCCTAAACCAGAGGGAAAAACTGTTTTTT; CDR3aa: CASSESTGLNQREKLFF
v_gene: TRBV7-3; abundance: .; j_gene: TRBJ1-1; d_gene: .; CDR3nt: TGTGCCAGCAGCTACCAGGGGAACACTGAAGCTTTCTTT; CDR3aa: CASSYQGNTEAFF
v_gene: TRBV5-1; abundance: .; j_gene: TRBJ2-7; d_gene: TRBD2; CDR3nt: TGCGCCAGCAGCCTTAGCGGGAGGGTTTACGAGCAGTACTTC; CDR3aa: CASSLSGRVYEQYF
v_gene: TRBV4-1; abundance: .; j_gene: TRBJ2-1; d_gene: TRBD2; CDR3nt: TGCGCCAGCAGCCAAAATGTTAGCGGGAGCCCGCATGAGCAGTTCTTC; CDR3aa: CASSQNVSGSPHEQFF
v_gene: TRBV4-1; abundance: .; j_gene: TRBJ2-7; d_gene: .; CDR3nt: TGCGCCAGCAGCCAAGATTGGACACGGCTAAGGGACGAGCAGTACTTC; CDR3aa: CASSQDWTRLRDEQYF
v_gene: TRBV5-4; abundance: .; j_gene: TRBJ1-2; d_gene: .; CDR3nt: TGTGCCAGCAGCTTCGGCAGGGACTATGGCTACACCTTC; CDR3aa: CASSFGRDYGYTF
v_gene: TRBV28; abundance: .; j_gene: TRBJ2-3; d_gene: .; CDR3nt: TGTGCCAGCAGTTCCCAAGAGGGGTGGCACGCAGATACGCAGTATTTT; CDR3aa: CASSSQEGWHADTQYF
v_gene: TRBV5-4; abundance: once; j_gene: TRBJ2-1; d_gene: TRBD2; CDR3nt: TGTGCCAGCAGCTCTCGGGGCGGGGGAACCTACAATGAGCAGTTCTTC; CDR3aa: CASSSRGGGTYNEQFF
v_gene: TRBV30; abundance: .; j_gene: TRBJ1-2; d_gene: .; CDR3nt: TGTGCCTGGACGAGAGCCGCCGCCTATGGCTACACCTTC; CDR3aa: CAWTRAAAYGYTF
v_gene: TRBV19; abundance: once; j_gene: TRBJ2-7; d_gene: .; CDR3nt: TGTGCCAGTTCTGCGGGGACCTACGAGCAGTACTTC; CDR3aa: CASSAGTYEQYF
v_gene: TRBV7-9; abundance: .; j_gene: TRBJ2-1; d_gene: .; CDR3nt: TGTGCCAGCAGCTTCCTCACAGGGTCGTCCGACAATGAGCAGTTCTTC; CDR3aa: CASSFLTGSSDNEQFF
v_gene: TRBV27; abundance: .; j_gene: TRBJ2-1; d_gene: .; CDR3nt: TGTGCCAGCAGTTTAGATGGTAGCGGATACAATGAGCAGTTCTTC; CDR3aa: CASSLDGSGYNEQFF
v_gene: TRBV6-1; abundance: .; j_gene: TRBJ2-1; d_gene: TRBD2; CDR3nt: TGTGCCAGCACTCGGCGGGAGGTACGGGGTGAGCAGTTCTTC; CDR3aa: CASTRREVRGEQFF
v_gene: TRBV27; abundance: .; j_gene: TRBJ2-3; d_gene: .; CDR3nt: TGTGCCAGCAGTCCCAGGGCAGGGCGGGTCACAGATACGCAGTATTTT; CDR3aa: CASSPRAGRVTDTQYF
v_gene: TRBV29-1; abundance: .; j_gene: TRBJ2-1; d_gene: .; CDR3nt: TGCAGCGTTGAAGGTCAGGGGCCTGACAATGAGCAGTTCTTC; CDR3aa: CSVEGQGPDNEQFF
v_gene: TRBV4-1; abundance: .; j_gene: TRBJ2-1; d_gene: .; CDR3nt: TGCGCCAGCAGCCAAGTCAGCGGCTCCTACAATGAGCAGTTCTTC; CDR3aa: CASSQVSGSYNEQFF
v_gene: TRBV23-1; abundance: .; j_gene: TRBJ2-7; d_gene: .; CDR3nt: TGCGCCAGCAGCCACTTGGGTGGAGGGCGAAGCTCCTACGAGCAGTACTTC; CDR3aa: CASSHLGGGRSSYEQYF
v_gene: TRBV28; abundance: .; j_gene: TRBJ2-3; d_gene: TRBD2; CDR3nt: TGTGCCAGCAGTTTAGGACTAGGAGAGGGCACAGATACGCAGTATTTT; CDR3aa: CASSLGLGEGTDTQYF
v_gene: TRBV9; abundance: .; j_gene: TRBJ2-5; d_gene: TRBD1; CDR3nt: TGTGCCAGCAGCCTATGGACAGGGGGAAAAGAGACCCAGTACTTC; CDR3aa: CASSLWTGGKETQYF
v_gene: TRBV29-1; abundance: once; j_gene: TRBJ2-1; d_gene: .; CDR3nt: TGCAGCGTTGTCGGGGGACGGGGAGAACTCAATGAGCAGTTCTTC; CDR3aa: CSVVGGRGELNEQFF
v_gene: TRBV7-2; abundance: .; j_gene: TRBJ2-7; d_gene: TRBD1; CDR3nt: TGTGCCAGCAGCACCGTACAGGGGTACTACTACGAGCAGTACTTC; CDR3aa: CASSTVQGYYYEQYF
v_gene: TRBV5-6; abundance: .; j_gene: TRBJ1-6; d_gene: .; CDR3nt: TGTGCCAGCAGCTTAATGGGGGGCGCGTACTCACCCCTCCACTTT; CDR3aa: CASSLMGGAYSPLHF
v_gene: TRBV27; abundance: .; j_gene: TRBJ1-2; d_gene: .; CDR3nt: TGTGCCAGCAGTTACCCGGGTTCAAGTAGGTACACCTTC; CDR3aa: CASSYPGSSRYTF
v_gene: TRBV7-9; abundance: .; j_gene: TRBJ2-1; d_gene: .; CDR3nt: TGTGCCAGCAGCCCGCGACCTTTGCAGTTCTTC; CDR3aa: CASSPRPLQFF